This entry describes one TCR beta chain. The target antigen is unknown. Generated by immunoSEQ multiplex PCR, the TCRdb table keeps only in-frame clones and is missing some. The table has some 70,000 clones, almost 85% seen once. These data belong to a study of OX40 agonist ivuxolimab in advanced cancers. Study in general: Patients were given ivuxolimab, an antibody that agonizes OX40 (CD134).

V dropped 10 bases and J dropped 6; count of bases not matched to a gene: 17. CDR3 length equals 15 residues. Germline CDR1 MNHEY, CDR2 SMNVEV (reference sequence). Study conclusions and caveats: The investigators did not determine what antigen specificity the expanded peripheral T cells had. CD8+ T cells were the subset that, on average, had more expanded clones than CD4+. At 0.1 to 3.0 mg/kg, clonal expansion of CD4+ and CD8+ blood T cells had occurred by week 6.

The chain couples TRBV27 to TRBJ1-1; the match to TRBD1 covers 7 bases. The clonotype comes from an adult with an advanced solid tumor such as melanoma, head and neck, liver or kidney cancer. Material: CD4+ or CD8+ T cells sorted from blood, obtained in a trial of the OX40 agonist ivuxolimab. Here the CDR3 DNA reads TGTGCCACCATCTTAAGAACTACAGGGGTGTCTGAAGCTTTCTTT. The encoded protein is CATILRTTGVSEAFF.